This TCR beta chain came from a study of cytomegalovirus exposure and HLA in healthy donors. The PCR was carried out with 60 Vbeta primers and 13 Jbeta primers. Generated by immunoSEQ multiplex PCR, the TCRdb table keeps only in-frame clones and is missing some. Of around 200,000 clones listed, 82% were seen once; the top ten hold about 0.8%. Germline loops: CDR1 SGHDT, CDR2 YYEEEE. The CDR3 length is 13 residues. The V and J ends lost 4 bases and 2 bases, in that order; junction bases with no gene match: 3. This receptor was taken from a woman aged 18-29 years in good health and CMV-seronegative. The rearrangement uses TRBV5-6 and TRBJ2-7; 7 nucleotides agree with TRBD1. Sequenced input: PBMCs. Written as DNA, the CDR3 is TGTGCCAGCAGCGACGACAGGGCCTACGAGCAGTACTTC. As protein: CASSDDRAYEQYF. The whole variable domain, filled in from reference TRBV5-6 and TRBJ2-7, reads DAGVTQSPTHLIKTRGQQVTLRCSPKSGHDTVSWYQQALGQGPQFIFQYYEEEERQRGNFPDRFSGHQFPNYSSELNVNALLLGDSALYLCASSDDRAYEQYFGPGTRLTVT.